The sequence of this T cell receptor beta chain was determined in a study of blood T cells in healthy people across ages. On the study more broadly: Template-switching capture recovered about one barcoded beta molecule per two T cells. Whole-study findings and limits: A roughly linear fall in TCR beta diversity per million T cells was seen with increasing age. A greater number of naive CD4+ cells and higher diversity distinguished long-lived donors from aged donors.

Germline lookup yields CDR1 DFQATT and CDR2 SNEGSKA (reference sequence). The J segment lost 1 base and the V segment lost 5 bases, leaving 11 bases of the junction unmatched. The CDR3 is 16 residues long. A note on this clonotype: Its antigen is unidentified.

The second PCR ran roughly 6 to 11 cycles with a sample-barcoded 5' primer and J-beta primers. Via MiXCR, TCRdb re-called the 5' RACE reads, giving one row per CDR3 protein. The sample has roughly 2 million distinct CDR3 sequences; about 49% are singletons. V and J are TRBV20-1 and TRBJ1-1, with 9 bases aligning to TRBD1. This TCR was sampled from a woman between 35 and 50 years old in good health. The sequencing sample was made of blood. The CDR3 DNA reads as TGCAGTGCTCATCACCGGGACAGGGAGGAGAACACTGAAGCTTTCTTT. This encodes CSAHHRDREENTEAFF.